This TCR beta chain was sequenced for a study of T cells after yellow fever vaccination. General study findings and limits: A large majority of primary-vaccination clones showed up again after the booster (just under 97% CD4, around 88% CD8).

Regarding this clonotype: Its antigen is still unknown.

In TCRdb, the 5' RACE reads were re-called with MiXCR into one record per CDR3 protein. The profile shows about 300,000 distinct CDR3 sequences, around 7% of them singletons. The receptor comes from a man aged 18 to 29 who received the YFV17D yellow fever vaccine. Sample: PBMCs, taken about 41 days after the first yellow fever vaccination.

The CDR3 bases are TGTGCCAGCAGCCAGGTCGGAGCGAGCTCCTACAATGAGCAGTTCTTC. Translated, it gives CASSQVGASSYNEQFF. The chain joins TRBV3-1 to TRBJ2-1, with unresolved D. Trimming took 3 bases from V and 0 from J, leaving 12 bases between them. The CDR3 runs to 16 residues. From germline, CDR1 is LGHDT and CDR2 YNNKEL (reference sequence).